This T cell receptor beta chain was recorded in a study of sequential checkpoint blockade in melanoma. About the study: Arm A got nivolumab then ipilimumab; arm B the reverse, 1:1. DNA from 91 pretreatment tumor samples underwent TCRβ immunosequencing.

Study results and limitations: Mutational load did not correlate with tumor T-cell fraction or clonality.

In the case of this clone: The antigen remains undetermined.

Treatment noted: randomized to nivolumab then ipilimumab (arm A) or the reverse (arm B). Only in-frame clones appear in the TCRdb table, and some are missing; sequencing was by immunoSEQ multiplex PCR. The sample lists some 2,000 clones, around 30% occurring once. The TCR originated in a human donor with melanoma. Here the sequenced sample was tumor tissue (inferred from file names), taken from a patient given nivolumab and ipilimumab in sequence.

As DNA, the CDR3 is TGTGCCAGCAGCTTTTTCCCTGCACCCACAGATACGCAGTATTTT. Protein: CASSFFPAPTDTQYF. The chain joins TRBV11-3 to TRBJ2-3; D is uncertain. CDR1 SGHNT and CDR2 YENEEA come from the germline V gene. The V and J ends lost 3 bases and 2 bases respectively, with 12 bases between them. This CDR3 is built from 15 residues.